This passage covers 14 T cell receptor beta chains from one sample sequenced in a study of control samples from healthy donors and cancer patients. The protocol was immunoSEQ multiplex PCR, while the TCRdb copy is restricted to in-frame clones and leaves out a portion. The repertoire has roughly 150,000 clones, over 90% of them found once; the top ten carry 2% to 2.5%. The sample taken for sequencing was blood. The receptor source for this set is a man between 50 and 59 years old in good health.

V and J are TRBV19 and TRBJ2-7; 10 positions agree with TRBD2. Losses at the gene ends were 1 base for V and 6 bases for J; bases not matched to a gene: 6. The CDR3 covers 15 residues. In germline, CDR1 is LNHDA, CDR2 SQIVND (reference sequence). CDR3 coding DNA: TGTGCCAGTAGTATAGTTCTAGCGGGAGACCCCGAGCAGTACTTC. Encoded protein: CASSIVLAGDPEQYF.

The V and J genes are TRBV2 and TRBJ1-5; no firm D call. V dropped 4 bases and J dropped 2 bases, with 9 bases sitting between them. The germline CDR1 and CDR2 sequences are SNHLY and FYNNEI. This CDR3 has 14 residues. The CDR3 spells CASSAGRGNQPQHF. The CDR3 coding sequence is TGTGCCAGCAGTGCCGGACGGGGCAATCAGCCCCAGCATTTT.

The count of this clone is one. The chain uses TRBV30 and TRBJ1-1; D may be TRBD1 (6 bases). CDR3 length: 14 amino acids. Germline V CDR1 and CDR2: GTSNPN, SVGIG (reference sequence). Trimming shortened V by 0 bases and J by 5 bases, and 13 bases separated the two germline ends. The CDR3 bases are TGTGCCTGGAGTGTAAATAGGGGGGAAACTGAAGCTTTCTTT. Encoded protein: CAWSVNRGETEAFF.

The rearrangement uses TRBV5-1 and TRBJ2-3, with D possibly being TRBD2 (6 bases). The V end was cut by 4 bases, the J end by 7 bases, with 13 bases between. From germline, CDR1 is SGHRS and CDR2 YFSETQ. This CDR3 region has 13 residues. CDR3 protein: CASSPGTVYTQYF. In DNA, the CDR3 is TGCGCCAGCAGCCCCGGGACTGTCTATACGCAGTATTTT.

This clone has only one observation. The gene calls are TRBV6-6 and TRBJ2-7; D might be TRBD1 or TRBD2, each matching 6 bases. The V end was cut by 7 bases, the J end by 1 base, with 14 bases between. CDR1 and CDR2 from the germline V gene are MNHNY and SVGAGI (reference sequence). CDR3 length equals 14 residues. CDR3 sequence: CASKGGGGSYEQYF. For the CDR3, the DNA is TGTGCCAGCAAAGGAGGAGGGGGGTCCTACGAGCAGTACTTC.

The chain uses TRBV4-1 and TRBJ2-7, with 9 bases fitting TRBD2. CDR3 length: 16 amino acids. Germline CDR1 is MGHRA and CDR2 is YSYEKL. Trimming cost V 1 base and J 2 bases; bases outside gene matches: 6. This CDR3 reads CASSQVFAGGPYEQYF. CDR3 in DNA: TGCGCCAGCAGCCAAGTTTTCGCGGGAGGGCCCTACGAGCAGTACTTC.

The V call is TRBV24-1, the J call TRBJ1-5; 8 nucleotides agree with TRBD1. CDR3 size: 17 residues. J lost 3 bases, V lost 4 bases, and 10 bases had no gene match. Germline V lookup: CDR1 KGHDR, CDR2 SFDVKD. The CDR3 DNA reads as TGTGCCACCAGTGACTCTACCAGGGGGCTCGACAATCAGCCCCAGCATTTT. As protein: CATSDSTRGLDNQPQHF.

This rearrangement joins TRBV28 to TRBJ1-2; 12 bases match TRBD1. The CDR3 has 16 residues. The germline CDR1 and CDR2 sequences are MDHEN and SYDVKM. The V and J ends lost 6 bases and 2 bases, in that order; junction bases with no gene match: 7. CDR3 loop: CASRPQGQGANYGYTF. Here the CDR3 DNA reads TGTGCCAGCAGACCTCAGGGACAGGGGGCGAACTATGGCTACACCTTC.

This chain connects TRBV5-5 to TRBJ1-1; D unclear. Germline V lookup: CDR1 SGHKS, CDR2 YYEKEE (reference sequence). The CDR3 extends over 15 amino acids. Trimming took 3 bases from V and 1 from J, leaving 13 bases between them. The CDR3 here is CASSSFGGRNTEAFF. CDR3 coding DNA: TGTGCCAGCAGCTCCTTCGGAGGGCGGAACACTGAAGCTTTCTTT.

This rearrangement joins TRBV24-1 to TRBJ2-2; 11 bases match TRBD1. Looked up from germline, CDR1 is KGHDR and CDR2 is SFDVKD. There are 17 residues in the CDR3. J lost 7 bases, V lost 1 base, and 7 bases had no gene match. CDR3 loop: CATSDFSDRGLGGELFF. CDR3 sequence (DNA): TGTGCCACCAGTGATTTTTCGGACAGGGGGCTTGGCGGGGAGCTGTTTTTT.

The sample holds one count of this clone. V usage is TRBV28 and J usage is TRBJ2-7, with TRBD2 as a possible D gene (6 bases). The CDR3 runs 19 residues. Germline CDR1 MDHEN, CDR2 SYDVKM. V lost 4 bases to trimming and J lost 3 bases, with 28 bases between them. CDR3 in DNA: TGTGCCAGCAGTTCCGTACCCGGGGGTATGGATCGGGGAAACTACGAGCAGTACTTC. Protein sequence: CASSSVPGGMDRGNYEQYF.

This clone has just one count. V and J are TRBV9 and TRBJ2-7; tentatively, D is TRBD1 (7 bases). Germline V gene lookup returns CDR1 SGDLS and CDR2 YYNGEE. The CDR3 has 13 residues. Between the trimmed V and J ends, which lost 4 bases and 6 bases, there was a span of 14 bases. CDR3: CASSPHQGGEQYF. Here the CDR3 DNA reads TGTGCCAGCAGCCCACACCAGGGGGGCGAGCAGTACTTC.

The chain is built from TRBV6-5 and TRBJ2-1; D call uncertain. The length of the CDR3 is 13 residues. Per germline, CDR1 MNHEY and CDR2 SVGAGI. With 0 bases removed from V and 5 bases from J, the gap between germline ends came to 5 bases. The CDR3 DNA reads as TGTGCCAGCAGTTACTCAAGGAACAATGAGCAGTTCTTC. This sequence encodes CASSYSRNNEQFF.

CDR3 region: CASSQLGRGRYEQYF. The CDR3 DNA follows: TGTGCCAGCAGCCAACTCGGGAGGGGGCGTTACGAGCAGTACTTC. The chain carries TRBV4-2 and TRBJ2-7, with D possibly matching TRBD2 (8 bases). This CDR3 is 15 amino acids long. CDR1 is LGHNA, CDR2 YNFKEQ, per germline. V was pared by 2 bases and J by 4 bases, with 15 bases between.